This record concerns one TCR beta chain sequence. Antigen unknown. With 0 bases removed from V and 8 bases from J, the gap between germline ends came to 10 bases. Germline V lookup: CDR1 SGHTA, CDR2 FQGTGA. The CDR3 extends over 13 amino acids. Unique molecular identifiers were built into the TCRbeta library. TCRdb analysed the PCR reads with MiXCR anew, one entry per CDR3 protein. The sample consists of 670,000 or so distinct CDR3 sequences, about an eighth of them appearing once. This record comes from a study of T-cell reconstitution after alpha-beta-depleted transplantation in children. Study conclusions and caveats: Alpha-beta T cells about two months after transplant reportedly derived from several hundred expanded graft clones.

This material consisted of PBMCs, taken before TCRalphabeta/CD19-depleted stem cell transplant. The clonotype comes from a girl aged 2-9 years with congenital amegakaryocytic thrombocytopenia, due to receive a stem cell transplant. The chain carries TRBV7-3 and TRBJ1-2, with a tentative D call TRBD1 (5 bases). CDR3 DNA: TGTGCCAGCAGCTTAACGAAGGGGAGCGGCTACACCTTC. Translation gives CASSLTKGSGYTF.